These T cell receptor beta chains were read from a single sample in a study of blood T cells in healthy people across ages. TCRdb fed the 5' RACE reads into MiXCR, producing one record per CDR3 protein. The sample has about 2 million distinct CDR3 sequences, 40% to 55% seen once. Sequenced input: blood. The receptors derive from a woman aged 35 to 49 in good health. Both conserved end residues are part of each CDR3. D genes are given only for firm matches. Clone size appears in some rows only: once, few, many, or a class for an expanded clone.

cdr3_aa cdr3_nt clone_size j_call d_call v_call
CASSSTPGEMGTQYF TGTGCCAGCAGCTCGACCCCCGGGGAGATGGGGACCCAGTACTTC few TRBJ2-5 . TRBV12-3/TRBV12-4
CASSLGAGGVYGYTF TGTGCCAGCAGTTTAGGCGCAGGGGGCGTATATGGCTACACCTTC . TRBJ1-2 TRBD1 TRBV12-3/TRBV12-4
CSVDGALGEDYGYTF TGCAGCGTTGACGGCGCCCTGGGAGAGGACTATGGCTACACCTTC few TRBJ1-2 . TRBV29-1
CASSLHRVANIQYF TGTGCCAGCAGCTTACACAGGGTCGCAAACATTCAGTACTTC . TRBJ2-4 . TRBV7-2
CASSPVAGAGGYGYTF TGTGCCAGCAGCCCGGTGGCTGGGGCAGGGGGGTATGGCTACACCTTC . TRBJ1-2 TRBD1 TRBV7-2
CASSLDPSPQKQYF TGTGCCAGCAGCTTAGATCCCTCTCCGCAGAAGCAGTACTTC . TRBJ2-4 . TRBV7-2
CSAIYRTSTDTQYF TGCAGTGCTATTTACAGGACTAGCACAGATACGCAGTATTTT . TRBJ2-3 . TRBV20-1
CASSYRDRGNSGANVLTF TGTGCCAGCAGTTACCGGGACAGGGGAAACTCTGGGGCCAACGTCCTGACTTTC . TRBJ2-6 TRBD1 TRBV6-5
CASSYGTVLSYEQYF TGTGCCAGCAGTTACGGGACTGTCCTCTCCTACGAGCAGTACTTC . TRBJ2-7 . TRBV6-2/TRBV6-3
CASSLLGGRNQETQYF TGTGCCAGCAGCCTACTAGGGGGCCGGAACCAAGAGACCCAGTACTTC . TRBJ2-5 TRBD1 TRBV3-1
CASSQDYPGGEQYF TGCGCCAGCAGCCAAGATTATCCGGGAGGGGAGCAGTACTTC . TRBJ2-7 TRBD2 TRBV4-3
CASSPSITNNEQFF TGTGCCAGCAGCCCCTCTATTACTAACAATGAGCAGTTCTTC . TRBJ2-1 . TRBV11-2
CASRDGYEQYF TGTGCCTCCAGGGACGGCTACGAGCAGTACTTC many TRBJ2-7 . TRBV5-1
CARLDRNTDTQYF TGTGCCAGGCTGGACAGGAACACAGATACGCAGTATTTT . TRBJ2-3 TRBD1 TRBV11-2
CASSQEAGLSGANVLTF TGCGCCAGCAGCCAAGAGGCAGGGTTATCTGGGGCCAACGTCCTGACTTTC few TRBJ2-6 . TRBV4-3
CASSAEIPGQVGANVLTF TGTGCCAGCAGCGCCGAAATCCCGGGACAGGTTGGGGCCAACGTCCTGACTTTC few TRBJ2-6 TRBD1 TRBV9
CASSLAGGSAKNIQYF TGTGCCAGCAGCTTAGCTGGAGGGTCAGCCAAAAACATTCAGTACTTC . TRBJ2-4 . TRBV7-2
CASSEEAGFGGTQYF TGTGCCAGCAGTGAAGAAGCAGGGTTTGGCGGAACGCAGTATTTT . TRBJ2-3 . TRBV25-1
CSANMMVAGYEQYF TGCAGTGCTAATATGATGGTAGCGGGGTACGAGCAGTACTTC . TRBJ2-7 TRBD2 TRBV20-1
CAISRGLSNQPQHF TGTGCCATCAGCAGGGGGTTAAGCAATCAGCCCCAGCATTTT . TRBJ1-5 TRBD1 TRBV10-3
CASSLIKGTGVGYTF TGTGCCAGCAGCTTAATCAAAGGGACAGGGGTAGGCTACACCTTC . TRBJ1-2 TRBD1 TRBV7-2
CSAMGPPYNNEQFF TGCAGTGCTATGGGGCCCCCATACAACAATGAGCAGTTCTTC . TRBJ2-1 . TRBV20-1
CASSSIAGDYTDTQYF TGCGCCAGCAGCTCAATAGCGGGAGACTACACAGATACGCAGTATTTT . TRBJ2-3 TRBD2 TRBV5-1
CSARDAISGPQFF TGCAGTGCTAGAGATGCGATTTCGGGACCACAGTTCTTC . TRBJ2-1 . TRBV20-1
CASSLSGQGQHEQFF TGTGCCAGCAGTTTATCGGGACAGGGGCAACATGAGCAGTTCTTC few TRBJ2-1 TRBD1 TRBV28